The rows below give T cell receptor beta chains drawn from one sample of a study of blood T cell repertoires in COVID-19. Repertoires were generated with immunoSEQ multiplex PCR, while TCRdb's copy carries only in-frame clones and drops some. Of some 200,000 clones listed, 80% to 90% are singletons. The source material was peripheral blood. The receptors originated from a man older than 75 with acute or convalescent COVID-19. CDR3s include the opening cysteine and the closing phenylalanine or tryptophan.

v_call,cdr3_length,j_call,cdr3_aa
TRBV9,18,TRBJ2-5,CASSEGTRGRGRQETQYF
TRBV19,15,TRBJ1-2,CASSTVFGTGGGYTF
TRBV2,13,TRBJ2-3,CASILGQRATQYF
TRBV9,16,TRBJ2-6,CASSVAGNSGANVLTF
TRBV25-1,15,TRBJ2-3,CASSEQTGPTDTQYF
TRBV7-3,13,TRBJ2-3,CASSLDLTDTQYF
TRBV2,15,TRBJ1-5,CASSGLQGGDQPQHF
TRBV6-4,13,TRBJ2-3,CASSPDRGDTQYF
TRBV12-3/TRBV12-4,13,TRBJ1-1,CASSNQGFTEAFF
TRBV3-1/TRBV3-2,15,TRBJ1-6,CASSHNRGQGSPLHF
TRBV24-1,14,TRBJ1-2,CATSEGQGAGGYTF
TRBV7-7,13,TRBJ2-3,CASSPTSVGTQYF
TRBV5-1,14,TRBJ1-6,CASSLRSGDSPLHF
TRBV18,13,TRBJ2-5,CASTPGQGETQYF
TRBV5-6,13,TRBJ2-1,CASSSLPGNEQFF
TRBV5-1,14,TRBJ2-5,CASSLTSGQETQYF
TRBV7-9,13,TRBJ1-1,CASSLALPGGAFF
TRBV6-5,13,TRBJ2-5,CASSYGQQETQYF
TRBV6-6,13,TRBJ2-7,CASSKGLAYEQYF
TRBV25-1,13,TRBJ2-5,CASSTGQARTQYF
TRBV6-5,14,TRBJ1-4,CASAGQSAGEKLFF
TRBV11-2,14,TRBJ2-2,CASSLDLRRGELFF
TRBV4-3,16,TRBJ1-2,CASSRGDLDAASGYTF
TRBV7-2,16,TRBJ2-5,CASSLAGTSNQETQYF
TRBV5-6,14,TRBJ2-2,CASSQLTGTGELFF
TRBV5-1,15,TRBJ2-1,CASSLGGQGYNEQFF
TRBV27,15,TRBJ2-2,CASRDRASNTGELFF
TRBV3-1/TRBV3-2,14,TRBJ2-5,CASSQGNRGETQYF